This T cell receptor beta chain is drawn from a study of blood T cell repertoires in COVID-19. Study details: There were acute and convalescent COVID-19 samples, and they came from the United States, Italy and Spain. T cells, B-cell-depleted T cells, or PBMCs provided the cDNA or gDNA that served as material.

This clone showed up just once. Original processing methods: Reference gene primer amplification yielded estimated nucleated cell counts. TCRdb's copy holds only in-frame clones and misses some; the assay was immunoSEQ multiplex PCR. That table furnishes V, J and clone size, whereas the DNA furnished D and trimming. This sample has about 39,000 clones; roughly 80% occur once, and the top ten carry about 9.1%. Germline V gene sequence: CDR1 ENHRY, CDR2 SYGVKD. V gave up 8 bases and J gave up 7 bases; unmatched junction bases: 5. The length of the CDR3 is 12 residues. The origin of this receptor is a man between 60 and 75 years old in a cohort sampled during active COVID-19. The chain joins TRBV10-3 to TRBJ2-1, with 7 bases matching TRBD1. The sequenced material came from peripheral blood. Here the CDR3 DNA reads TGTGCCATCTCTGACAGGGCGAATGAGCAGTTCTTC. Protein sequence: CAISDRANEQFF.